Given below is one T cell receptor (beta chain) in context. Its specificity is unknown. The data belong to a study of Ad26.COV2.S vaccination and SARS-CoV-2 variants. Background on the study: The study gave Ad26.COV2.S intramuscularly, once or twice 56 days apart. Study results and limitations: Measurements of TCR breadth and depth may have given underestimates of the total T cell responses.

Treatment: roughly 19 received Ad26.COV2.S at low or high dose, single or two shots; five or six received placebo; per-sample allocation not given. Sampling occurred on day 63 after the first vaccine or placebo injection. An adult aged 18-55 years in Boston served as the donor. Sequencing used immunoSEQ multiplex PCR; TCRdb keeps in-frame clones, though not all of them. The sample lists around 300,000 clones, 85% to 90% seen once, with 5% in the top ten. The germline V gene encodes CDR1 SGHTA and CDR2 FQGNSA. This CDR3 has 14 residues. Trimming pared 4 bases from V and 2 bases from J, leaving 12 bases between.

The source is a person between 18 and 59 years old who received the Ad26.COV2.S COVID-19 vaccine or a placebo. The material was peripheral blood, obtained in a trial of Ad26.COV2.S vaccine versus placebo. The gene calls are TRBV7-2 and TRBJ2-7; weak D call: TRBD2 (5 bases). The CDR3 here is CASSSGLWTYEQYF. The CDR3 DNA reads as TGTGCCAGCAGCTCCGGACTGTGGACCTACGAGCAGTACTTC.